Below, 29 T cell receptor beta chains from the same sample are listed, as sequenced in a study of cytomegalovirus exposure and HLA in healthy donors. PCR primers comprised 60 Vbeta and 13 Jbeta primers. Data came from immunoSEQ multiplex PCR; TCRdb stores just in-frame clones and leaves some out. The repertoire includes about 140,000 clones, roughly three quarters of them detected once, and under 4.5% sits in the top ten. The sample consisted of PBMCs. These TCRs come from a man aged 18 to 30 in good health and CMV-seronegative.

V usage is TRBV7-2 and J usage is TRBJ2-3, with 12 bases that match TRBD2. V was pared by 1 base and J by 4 bases, with 3 bases of the junction left unmatched. CDR3 length: 16 amino acids. Germline loops: CDR1 SGHTA, CDR2 FQGNSA. Written as DNA, the CDR3 is TGTGCCAGCAGCTTAGTGGCTAGCGGGGGGGCAGATACGCAGTATTTT. Its protein product is CASSLVASGGADTQYF.

The chain employs TRBV20-1 and TRBJ1-2; D remains ambiguous. The CDR3 runs to 11 residues. Germline CDR1 reads DFQATT; CDR2 reads SNEGSKA (reference sequence). Trimming left V 0 bases short and J 8 bases short, with 7 bases between. This CDR3 reads CSAREGEGYTF. The CDR3 DNA is TGCAGTGCTAGAGAAGGAGAAGGCTACACCTTC.

The chain recombines TRBV9 with TRBJ2-3; D not certain. Trimming took off 3 bases at V and 0 bases at J, with 11 bases between the two ends. CDR1 and CDR2 (germline): SGDLS, YYNGEE. This CDR3 has 15 amino acids. Here the CDR3 DNA reads TGTGCCAGCAGCGCGTCAGCGACTAGCACAGATACGCAGTATTTT. Amino acid sequence: CASSASATSTDTQYF.

The chain combines TRBV15 with TRBJ2-1; 7 bases are a match to TRBD2. CDR1 and CDR2 (germline): LNHNV, YYDKDF (reference sequence). Trimming cost V 0 bases and J 10 bases; bases outside gene matches: 18. This CDR3 contains 18 residues. The chain's CDR3 is CATSRDRTKGLTAEEQFF. Here the CDR3 DNA reads TGTGCCACCAGCAGAGATCGGACGAAGGGACTAACGGCCGAAGAGCAGTTCTTC.

This chain joins TRBV4-1 and TRBJ1-5; D uncertain. The germline V gene has CDR1 MGHRA and CDR2 YSYEKL. The CDR3 sequence is 14 residues long. Trimming shortened V by 2 bases and J by 4 bases, and 9 bases separated the two germline ends. The CDR3 is CASSQTTGNQPQHF. Written as DNA, the CDR3 is TGCGCCAGCAGCCAAACGACGGGGAATCAGCCCCAGCATTTT.

This rearrangement joins TRBV2 to TRBJ2-1, with D perhaps TRBD1 (6 bases). V was shortened by 9 bases and J by 9 bases, with 18 bases between the two germline ends. This CDR3 is 13 amino acids long. The germline V gene encodes CDR1 SNHLY and CDR2 FYNNEI. CDR3 DNA sequence: TGTGCCAGAGGTATGGGGACGACAGGTGAGCAGTTCTTC. Encoded protein: CARGMGTTGEQFF.

The chain is built from TRBV21-1 and TRBJ2-3; the table's D call, TRBD2, was not checked against the DNA. TRBV21-1 is labeled a pseudogene. The CDR3 runs 17 residues. The CDR3 spells CASSAHRDLITADTQYF. The CDR3 bases are TGTGCCAGCAGCGCCCACCGGGACTTGATTACAGCAGATACGCAGTATTTT.

The rearrangement links TRBV2 to TRBJ1-2; D call uncertain. Germline lookup yields CDR1 SNHLY and CDR2 FYNNEI. The CDR3 length is 18 residues. The ends were cut back, 6 bases at V and 8 bases at J, with 31 bases in the middle. The CDR3 reads CASREPQTDFSPLYGYTF. The CDR3, as DNA: TGTGCCAGCAGGGAACCCCAAACGGACTTTAGTCCATTATACGGCTACACCTTC.

The rearrangement joins TRBV27 to TRBJ2-7; D might be TRBD1 (5 bases). Between the trimmed V and J ends, which lost 4 bases and 2 bases, there was a span of 21 bases. CDR3 length equals 17 residues. Germline CDR1 MNHEY, CDR2 SMNVEV (reference sequence). CDR3 DNA: TGTGCCAGCAGTTACTGGGGTACTGGGGCAGGGCCCTACGAGCAGTACTTC. This translates into CASSYWGTGAGPYEQYF.

The gene calls are TRBV5-4 and TRBJ2-5; TRBD2 agrees at 11 bases. The J call may be in error: the DNA end matches TRBJ2-7 better. The CDR3 loop spans 15 amino acids. Looked up from germline, CDR1 is SGHNT and CDR2 is YYREEE (reference sequence). The CDR3 is CASSLGGLADYEQYF. CDR3 coding DNA: TGTGCCAGCAGCTTGGGGGGACTAGCGGACTACGAGCAGTACTTC.

CDR3 residues: CASSTGLGAQETQYF. The CDR3 DNA follows: TGTGCCAGCAGCACCGGCTTGGGGGCTCAAGAGACCCAGTACTTC. The chain carries TRBV7-7 and TRBJ2-5, with D possibly matching TRBD1 (6 bases). In germline, CDR1 is SSHAT, CDR2 FNYEAQ (reference sequence). V lost 5 bases and J 2 bases, leaving 15 bases between the germline ends. The CDR3 consists of 15 residues.

The chain links TRBV9 to TRBJ2-6; D remains unclear. The V end was cut by 7 bases, the J end by 0 bases, with 8 bases between. Germline V gene lookup returns CDR1 SGDLS and CDR2 YYNGEE. The CDR3 has 14 residues. CDR3 region: CASGRFSGANVLTF. The CDR3 DNA reads TGTGCCAGCGGTAGATTCTCTGGGGCCAACGTCCTGACTTTC.

The CDR3 sequence is CASRPSRQTNEQYF. In DNA form, the CDR3 reads TGTGCCAGCAGACCATCTAGGCAGACCAACGAGCAGTACTTC. The rearrangement joins TRBV27 to TRBJ2-7; D is ambiguous. Germline V gives CDR1 MNHEY, CDR2 SMNVEV (reference sequence). Between the trimmed V and J ends, which lost 6 bases and 5 bases, there was a span of 17 bases. This CDR3 has 14 residues.

The rearrangement uses TRBV10-2 and TRBJ2-7; TRBD2 aligns across 10 bases. Looked up from germline, CDR1 is WSHSY and CDR2 is SAAADI. This CDR3 contains 17 residues. The J segment lost 5 bases and the V segment lost 0 bases, leaving 10 bases of the junction unmatched. CDR3 region: CASSESMGTSVVNEQYF. CDR3 DNA sequence: TGCGCCAGCAGTGAGTCGATGGGGACTAGCGTCGTCAACGAGCAGTACTTC.

The J gene is TRBJ2-5, the V gene TRBV29-1; the match to TRBD1 covers 7 bases. The better agreement between TRBJ2-7 and the DNA end casts doubt on the J call. This CDR3 has 12 amino acids. Per the germline V gene, CDR1 is SQVTM and CDR2 is ANQGSEA. The CDR3 is CSVGQGTYEQYF. The CDR3 DNA sequence: TGCAGCGTTGGACAGGGAACCTACGAGCAGTACTTC.

The chain links TRBV28 to TRBJ1-5; 10 nucleotides line up with TRBD1. V was clipped by 10 bases and J by 3 bases; unmatched bases: 12. The CDR3 runs 16 residues. The V gene's germline CDR1 is MDHEN and CDR2 SYDVKM. CDR3 bases: TGTGCCACCTCGAATCCGGGACAGGGGAACAATCAGCCCCAGCATTTT. Encoded protein: CATSNPGQGNNQPQHF.

The rearrangement uses TRBV4-1 and TRBJ2-7; D is perhaps TRBD2 (6 bases). CDR1 is MGHRA, CDR2 YSYEKL, per germline. Trimming stripped 1 base from V and 0 bases from J, with 10 bases between. This CDR3 has 15 residues. CDR3 protein: CASSQGLDSSYEQYF. The CDR3 nucleotides are TGCGCCAGCAGCCAAGGACTAGACAGCTCCTACGAGCAGTACTTC.

CDR3 sequence: CASSPGQSESYGYTF. The CDR3 DNA is TGTGCCAGCAGCCCGGGACAGTCGGAATCCTATGGCTACACCTTC. The gene calls are TRBV4-2 and TRBJ1-2, with 7 nucleotides matching TRBD1. The V gene end was trimmed by 4 bases and the J gene end by 4 bases; junction bases not matched to a gene: 9. CDR1 is LGHNA, CDR2 YNFKEQ, per germline. The CDR3 sequence is 15 residues long.

This clone is a singleton in its sample. CDR3 protein: CASSEGDRNSYEQYF. CDR3 DNA: TGTGCCAGCAGTGAAGGGGACAGGAATTCCTACGAGCAGTACTTC. This chain uses TRBV2 with TRBJ2-7; TRBD1 matches 8 bases. This CDR3 is 15 amino acids long. J gave up 1 base and V 1 base, and 3 bases lay outside the gene matches. Germline CDR1 reads SNHLY; CDR2 reads FYNNEI.

The chain employs TRBV2 and TRBJ1-1; possible D gene TRBD1, 6 bases. The germline CDR1 and CDR2 sequences are SNHLY and FYNNEI. V was trimmed by 2 bases and J by 1 base, leaving 8 bases between them. The CDR3 has 14 residues. For the CDR3, the DNA is TGTGCCAGCAGTGAATCGACAGGGAACACTGAAGCTTTCTTT. It codes for CASSESTGNTEAFF.

This clone was seen a single time. CDR3 sequence: CASSLTSGSGTGELFF. CDR3 sequence (DNA): TGTGCCAGCAGCCTAACTAGCGGGAGTGGGACCGGGGAGCTGTTTTTT. The chain couples TRBV13 to TRBJ2-2; 11 bases agree with TRBD2. Germline CDR1 reads PRHDT; CDR2 reads FYEKMQ (reference sequence). The V segment lost 5 bases and the J segment 5 bases; nucleotides outside the gene matches: 7. The CDR3 is made up of 16 amino acids. Full variable domain (outside the CDR3, taken from reference TRBV13 and TRBJ2-2): AAGVIQSPRHLIKEKRETATLKCYPIPRHDTVYWYQQGPGQDPQFLISFYEKMQSDKGSIPDRFSAQQFSDYHSELNMSSLELGDSALYFCASSLTSGSGTGELFFGEGSRLTVL.

The rearrangement joins TRBV2 to TRBJ2-7; 8 positions match TRBD1. Trimming cost V 2 bases and J 4 bases; bases outside gene matches: 10. Germline V gives CDR1 SNHLY, CDR2 FYNNEI. The CDR3 is 16 amino acids. DNA of the CDR3: TGTGCCAGCAGTGAAAAGGCGTCAGGGGGCGCTTACGAGCAGTACTTC. Translation: CASSEKASGGAYEQYF.

The V and J genes are TRBV5-4 and TRBJ2-7; a possible D gene is TRBD2 (7 bases). CDR3 size: 16 residues. With 6 bases removed from V and 0 bases from J, the gap between germline ends came to 19 bases. Germline V lookup: CDR1 SGHNT, CDR2 YYREEE (reference sequence). The CDR3 loop is CASTKGGRPHSYEQYF. CDR3 in DNA: TGTGCCAGCACCAAGGGGGGGCGACCCCACTCCTACGAGCAGTACTTC.

This chain links TRBV4-1 with TRBJ2-2; tentatively, D is TRBD1 (5 bases). V was shortened by 4 bases and J by 1 base, with 13 bases between the two germline ends. CDR1 is MGHRA and CDR2 is YSYEKL in the germline V gene. The length of the CDR3 is 16 residues. CDR3 sequence: CASSLQVDLNTGELFF. Here the CDR3 DNA reads TGCGCCAGCAGCCTACAGGTAGACTTGAACACCGGGGAGCTGTTTTTT.

This chain uses TRBV5-4 with TRBJ2-1; weak D call: TRBD1 (6 bases). This CDR3 is built from 13 residues. With 5 bases removed from V and 4 bases from J, the gap between germline ends came to 10 bases. Germline V gene data show CDR1 as SGHNT and CDR2 as YYREEE (reference sequence). The CDR3: CASRQGYYNEQFF. For the CDR3, the DNA is TGTGCCAGCAGGCAGGGGTATTACAATGAGCAGTTCTTC.

The chain couples TRBV11-2 to TRBJ2-7; TRBD1 matches at 8 bases. Germline V lookup: CDR1 SGHAT, CDR2 FQNNGV. The CDR3 has 15 residues. The V segment lost 1 base and the J segment 7 bases; nucleotides outside the gene matches: 9. CDR3 DNA sequence: TGTGCCAGCAGCTTAGTGGGCCAGGGGGCTGTTGAGCAGTACTTC. It encodes CASSLVGQGAVEQYF.

This clone was picked up a small number of times. This rearrangement joins TRBV6-5 to TRBJ2-3, with D possibly TRBD1 on 6 matching bases. Trimming took 6 bases from V and 5 from J, leaving 12 bases between them. The V gene's germline CDR1 is MNHEY and CDR2 SVGAGI. The CDR3 is 13 amino acids. CDR3 DNA sequence: TGTGCCAGCAGGATGACAGGAGAAGATACGCAGTATTTT. Its translation: CASRMTGEDTQYF.

The table lists this clone with many counts. The chain uses TRBV6-1 and TRBJ2-6; D is ambiguous. CDR3 length equals 18 residues. Germline CDR1 is MNHNS and CDR2 is SASEGT. The germline V and J ends were trimmed by 0 bases and 1 base, with 13 bases remaining between them. The CDR3 sequence is CASSEARFRQSGANVLTF. As DNA, the CDR3 is TGTGCCAGCAGTGAAGCGCGGTTTAGGCAGTCTGGGGCCAACGTCCTGACTTTC.

V gene TRBV5-1 combines with J gene TRBJ1-1; no definite D call. Germline CDR1 SGHRS, CDR2 YFSETQ. V gave up 0 bases and J gave up 2 bases, with 11 bases separating them. The CDR3 is 15 amino acids. CDR3 sequence (DNA): TGCGCCAGCAGCTTGGGAATAAGACTAAACACTGAAGCTTTCTTT. This translates into CASSLGIRLNTEAFF.